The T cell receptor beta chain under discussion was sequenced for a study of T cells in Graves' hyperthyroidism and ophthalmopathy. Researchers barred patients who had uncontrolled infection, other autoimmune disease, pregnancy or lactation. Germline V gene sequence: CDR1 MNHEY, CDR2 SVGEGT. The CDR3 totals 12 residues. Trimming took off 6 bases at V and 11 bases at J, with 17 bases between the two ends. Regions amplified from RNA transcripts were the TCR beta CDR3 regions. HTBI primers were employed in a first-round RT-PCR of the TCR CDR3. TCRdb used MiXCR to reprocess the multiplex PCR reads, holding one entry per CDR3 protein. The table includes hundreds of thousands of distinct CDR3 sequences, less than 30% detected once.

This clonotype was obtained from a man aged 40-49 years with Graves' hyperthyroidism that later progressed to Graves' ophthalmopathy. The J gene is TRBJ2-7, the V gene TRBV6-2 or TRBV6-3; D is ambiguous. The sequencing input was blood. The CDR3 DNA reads TGTGCCAGCAGCCGACTCGGGCGTAGGGAGTACTTC. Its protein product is CASSRLGRREYF.